Following are 30 T cell receptor beta chains from one sample sequenced in a study of blood T cell repertoires in COVID-19. Repertoires were generated with immunoSEQ multiplex PCR, while TCRdb's copy carries only in-frame clones and drops some. This table holds about 260,000 clones, over 80% found once. Sequencing was carried out using peripheral blood. The origin of the receptors is a middle-aged woman with acute or convalescent COVID-19.

V gene TRBV25-1 combines with J gene TRBJ2-3; 14 bases fit TRBD2. The junction had 10 bases not matched to a gene; V was cut back by 7 bases and J by 7 bases. The CDR3 sequence is 16 residues long. CDR1 is MGHDK, CDR2 SYGVNS, per germline. The CDR3 bases are TGTGCCAGCAATTTCGGACTAGCGGGGGGCGCGCATACGCAGTATTTT. This gives the protein CASNFGLAGGAHTQYF.

The chain links TRBV24-1 to TRBJ2-7; perhaps TRBD1 as D (5 bases). This CDR3 has 11 residues. CDR1 is KGHDR, CDR2 SFDVKD, per germline. With 9 bases removed from V and 6 bases from J, the gap between germline ends came to 11 bases. As DNA, the CDR3 is TGTGCCACCCCTTGGGGCGGCGAGCAGTACGTC. Translated, it gives CATPWGGEQYV.

The chain joins TRBV2 to TRBJ1-2, with D tentatively TRBD1 (5 bases). CDR3 length: 13 amino acids. Trimming cost V 1 base and J 8 bases, with 11 bases left between them. Germline V gene sequence: CDR1 SNHLY, CDR2 FYNNEI. CDR3 in DNA: TGTGCCAGCAGTGAAGTAGGAGGGGCCGGCTACACCTTC. Translated, it gives CASSEVGGAGYTF.

CDR3 loop: CASRRGLREKLFF. For the CDR3, the DNA is TGTGCCAGCAGAAGGGGTCTGAGGGAAAAACTGTTTTTT. The genes are TRBV11-2 and TRBJ1-4; maybe TRBD1 (5 bases). CDR3 length: 13 residues. Trimming took off 6 bases at V and 8 bases at J, with 13 bases between the two ends. Germline CDR1 SGHAT, CDR2 FQNNGV.

The chain is built from TRBV5-1 and TRBJ2-2; TRBD1 matches 9 bases. The CDR3 is made up of 15 amino acids. CDR1 SGHRS and CDR2 YFSETQ come from the germline V gene. V lost 0 bases to trimming and J lost 5 bases; unmatched junction nucleotides: 2. CDR3 nucleotides: TGCGCCAGCAGCTTGGTACAGGGGGCAACCGGGGAGCTGTTTTTT. This encodes CASSLVQGATGELFF.

This chain uses TRBV18 with TRBJ1-1, with D possibly being TRBD1 (6 bases). Germline CDR1 reads KGHSH; CDR2 reads LQKENI. The CDR3 has 15 residues. Between the trimmed V and J ends, which lost 0 bases and 3 bases, there was a span of 11 bases. CDR3 DNA: TGTGCCAGCTCACCACCTTCTTACAGGGACACTGAAGCTTTCTTT. The encoded protein is CASSPPSYRDTEAFF.

The chain uses TRBV6-5 and TRBJ2-3; perhaps TRBD2 as D (5 bases). Germline loops: CDR1 MNHEY, CDR2 SVGAGI. Deletions cut 7 bases from V and 2 bases from J, with 13 bases between. The CDR3 loop spans 14 amino acids. The CDR3 sequence is CASIGEGNTDTQYF. CDR3 DNA sequence: TGTGCCAGCATTGGTGAGGGAAACACAGATACGCAGTATTTT.

The chain employs TRBV24-1 and TRBJ2-1; TRBD1 aligns across 8 bases. Per germline, CDR1 KGHDR and CDR2 SFDVKD. The CDR3 totals 16 residues. The ends lost 3 bases at V and 9 bases at J; junction bases unmatched: 12. DNA for the CDR3: TGTGCCACCAGTGATCAAGGGACAGGATTGGCAATTGAGCAGTTCTTC. Its protein product is CATSDQGTGLAIEQFF.

The V gene is TRBV28, the J gene TRBJ1-6, with D unresolved. CDR1 and CDR2 (germline): MDHEN, SYDVKM. The CDR3 has 20 residues. V lost 6 bases to trimming and J lost 0 bases, with 24 bases between them. CDR3 coding DNA: TGTGCCAGCAGCCATCCAACCGGACGGACTCCAAACTCCTATAATTCACCCCTCCACTTT. It yields the protein CASSHPTGRTPNSYNSPLHF.

The genes are TRBV30 and TRBJ1-1; the D is unclear. Deletions cut 2 bases from V and 0 bases from J, with 7 bases between. The germline gives CDR1 GTSNPN, CDR2 SVGIG (reference sequence). The CDR3 is 13 amino acids. The CDR3 DNA reads as TGTGCCTGGAGTAAACTAATGAACACTGAAGCTTTCTTT. Its protein is CAWSKLMNTEAFF.

This chain connects TRBV6-6 to TRBJ2-2; 7 positions agree with TRBD1. This CDR3 has 15 amino acids. With 6 bases clipped from V and 0 bases from J, the junction kept 4 bases outside the gene matches. CDR1 and CDR2 (germline): MNHNY, SVGAGI (reference sequence). The CDR3 DNA sequence: TGTGCCAGCAGACGCGACAGGGCGAACACCGGGGAGCTGTTTTTT. Encoded protein: CASRRDRANTGELFF.

The chain has TRBV5-5 and TRBJ2-2; D ambiguous. CDR1 SGHKS and CDR2 YYEKEE come from the germline V gene (reference sequence). Trimming shortened V by 6 bases and J by 5 bases, and 17 bases separated the two germline ends. This CDR3 is 15 amino acids long. CDR3 DNA: TGTGCCAGCATGGGCGAGACCATTAGGACCGGGGAGCTGTTTTTT. Its translation: CASMGETIRTGELFF.

The chain carries TRBV7-8 and TRBJ1-3; 8 nucleotides align to TRBD1. Germline V gene lookup returns CDR1 SGHVS and CDR2 FQNEAQ. This CDR3 spans 14 amino acids. Unmatched junction bases numbered 5, after V lost 3 bases and J lost 7 bases. CDR3 in amino acids: CASSLTGDGNTIYF. CDR3 DNA: TGTGCCAGCAGCTTGACAGGGGACGGGAACACCATATATTTT.

The chain has TRBV3-1 (or the pseudogene TRBV3-2) and TRBJ2-3, with 13 bases identical to TRBD2. V lost 4 bases, J lost 3 bases, and 4 bases stayed unmatched. CDR3 length: 16 residues. Per the germline V gene, CDR1 is LGHDT and CDR2 is YNNKEL (reference sequence). CDR3: CASSRGTSGVTDTQYF. The CDR3 nucleotides are TGTGCCAGCAGCCGCGGGACTAGCGGGGTAACAGATACGCAGTATTTT.

This chain uses TRBV5-1 with TRBJ2-5; 11 bases align to TRBD2. Germline lookup yields CDR1 SGHRS and CDR2 YFSETQ. V shed 0 bases and J 4 bases; nucleotides not matched to a gene: 14. The CDR3 is 19 amino acids. CDR3 protein: CASSLDLAGGPQTRETQYF. Here the CDR3 DNA reads TGCGCCAGCAGCTTGGACCTAGCGGGGGGACCACAAACAAGAGAGACCCAGTACTTC.

The V gene is TRBV5-5, the J gene TRBJ2-3; D is undetermined. The CDR3 runs to 13 residues. The V end was cut by 5 bases, the J end by 1 base, with 8 bases between. Per the germline V gene, CDR1 is SGHKS and CDR2 is YYEKEE (reference sequence). This chain's CDR3 is CASSPVGTDTQYF. For the CDR3, the DNA is TGTGCCAGCAGTCCCGTAGGCACAGATACGCAGTATTTT.

V and J are TRBV9 and TRBJ2-3, with D uncertain. There are 16 residues in the CDR3. Germline assignment: CDR1 SGDLS and CDR2 YYNGEE. V was clipped by 0 bases and J by 2 bases, with 13 bases between them. The CDR3 coding sequence is TGTGCCAGCAGCGTAGCTACGGTGCTAACCACAGATACGCAGTATTTT. Amino acid sequence: CASSVATVLTTDTQYF.

The chain employs TRBV6-5 and TRBJ1-3; TRBD1 matches at 8 bases. Germline loops: CDR1 MNHEY, CDR2 SVGAGI. The trim removed 5 bases at V and 3 bases at J, leaving 3 bases unmatched. The CDR3 contains 14 residues. The CDR3 DNA reads as TGTGCCAGCAGTCGACAGGGGCGTGGAAACACCATATATTTT. Its translation: CASSRQGRGNTIYF.

The chain recombines TRBV11-2 with TRBJ1-1; D gene unclear. Germline V gives CDR1 SGHAT, CDR2 FQNNGV. This CDR3 contains 11 residues. V dropped 7 bases and J dropped 0 bases, with 3 bases sitting between them. CDR3 coding DNA: TGTGCCAGCACCTTGAACACTGAAGCTTTCTTT. Its translation: CASTLNTEAFF.

This chain links TRBV9 with TRBJ1-6; TRBD1 is a possible D gene (6 bases). The V end lost 3 bases, the J end lost 7 bases, and 11 bases lay between the germline ends. There are 14 residues in the CDR3. Germline CDR1 is SGDLS and CDR2 is YYNGEE. In DNA, the CDR3 is TGTGCCAGCAGCGGAGGACAGACAAATTCACCCCTCCACTTT. Amino acid sequence: CASSGGQTNSPLHF.

J is TRBJ2-1 and V is TRBV19; 7 bases are a match to TRBD1. The V segment lost 4 bases and the J segment 6 bases; nucleotides outside the gene matches: 9. This CDR3 is built from 15 residues. Germline CDR1 reads LNHDA; CDR2 reads SQIVND (reference sequence). CDR3 region: CASSTRTGLINEQFF. In DNA form, the CDR3 reads TGTGCCAGTAGTACTCGGACAGGTCTTATCAATGAGCAGTTCTTC.

This clone was detected only once. The genes are TRBV24-1 and TRBJ1-2; TRBD1 might be the D (5 bases). The CDR3 runs to 11 residues. V was trimmed by 4 bases and J by 8 bases, leaving 7 bases between them. Germline loops: CDR1 KGHDR, CDR2 SFDVKD. The CDR3 protein is CATSDHRGYTF. The CDR3 DNA follows: TGTGCCACCAGTGACCACAGGGGCTACACCTTC.

In the case of this clone: The sample carries other DNA sequences with the same CDR3. The chain employs TRBV6-5 and TRBJ1-2; D gene ambiguous. Germline values: CDR1 MNHEY, CDR2 SVGAGI. This CDR3 is 14 amino acids long. V shed 2 bases and J shed 2 bases, with 9 bases lying between them. CDR3 nucleotide sequence: TGTGCCAGCAGTTACAGTACAGCAAACTATGGCTACACCTTC. This sequence encodes CASSYSTANYGYTF.

The chain joins TRBV19 to TRBJ1-5; 9 bases are shared with TRBD1. The CDR3 sequence is 13 residues long. Germline lookup yields CDR1 LNHDA and CDR2 SQIVND (reference sequence). Losses at the gene ends were 5 bases for V and 6 bases for J; bases not matched to a gene: 2. The CDR3, as DNA: TGTGCCAGTAGTGCGGGACAGGGTCAGCCCCAGCATTTT. Translating gives CASSAGQGQPQHF.

The chain is built from TRBV7-2 and TRBJ2-3; 7 bases are shared with TRBD2. V shed 3 bases and J 6 bases; nucleotides not matched to a gene: 6. The CDR3 covers 14 residues. CDR1 SGHTA and CDR2 FQGNSA come from the germline V gene. The CDR3 bases are TGTGCCAGCAGCTTCGGACTAGTATCCGATACGCAGTATTTT. Translation gives CASSFGLVSDTQYF.

The chain couples TRBV6-5 to TRBJ1-6, with D unresolved. The germline V gene encodes CDR1 MNHEY and CDR2 SVGAGI. The CDR3 extends over 13 amino acids. V was shortened by 4 bases and J by 13 bases, with 14 bases between the two germline ends. This CDR3 reads CASSSEGWNPLHF. CDR3 nucleotide sequence: TGTGCCAGCAGTTCTGAGGGATGGAACCCCCTCCACTTT.

The chain carries TRBV9 and TRBJ1-3; D is perhaps TRBD1 (5 bases). Per germline, CDR1 SGDLS and CDR2 YYNGEE. The CDR3 covers 17 residues. Trimming shortened V by 2 bases and J by 0 bases, and 15 bases separated the two germline ends. The CDR3 sequence is CASSVGGGQSSGNTIYF. CDR3 nucleotide sequence: TGTGCCAGCAGCGTGGGGGGAGGGCAGAGCTCTGGAAACACCATATATTTT.

The gene calls are TRBV7-9 and TRBJ1-1, with D hard to call. This CDR3 comprises 14 residues. Germline CDR1 SEHNR, CDR2 FQNEAQ (reference sequence). Trimming left V 5 bases short and J 3 bases short, with 13 bases between. This CDR3 is CASSPRREYTEAFF. CDR3 nucleotides: TGTGCCAGCAGCCCTCGACGGGAGTACACTGAAGCTTTCTTT.

In the case of this clone: Different DNA sequences within this sample yield the same CDR3. The gene calls are TRBV10-3 and TRBJ2-5; TRBD1 is a possible D gene (6 bases). The V end lost 3 bases, the J end lost 0 bases, and 8 bases lay between the germline ends. The CDR3 loop spans 14 amino acids. Germline V gene sequence: CDR1 ENHRY, CDR2 SYGVKD. CDR3 region: CAISEWTDQETQYF. For the CDR3, the DNA is TGTGCCATCAGTGAATGGACAGACCAAGAGACCCAGTACTTC.

This chain connects TRBV4-1 to TRBJ2-1, with 11 positions matching TRBD2. Germline V gives CDR1 MGHRA, CDR2 YSYEKL. V gave up 4 bases and J gave up 2 bases; unmatched junction bases: 4. The CDR3 totals 16 residues. CDR3 loop: CASSPQGLAAYNEQFF. DNA for the CDR3: TGCGCCAGCAGCCCGCAGGGACTAGCGGCCTACAATGAGCAGTTCTTC.